A selection of T cell receptor beta chains follows, all from one sample in a study of blood T cells in healthy people across ages. Using its own MiXCR run on the 5' RACE reads, TCRdb lists one record per CDR3 protein. The repertoire holds around 1,500,000 distinct CDR3 sequences, with 42% as singletons. Input material: blood. The receptors derive from a woman in her late teens or twenties in good health. Both conserved end residues are part of each CDR3. The D gene is left open where the match is weak. Clone size, where shown, is once, few, many, or a class for clones that have expanded.

D gene: TRBD1; J gene: TRBJ2-7; V gene: TRBV6-6; clone size: .; CDR3 DNA: TGTGCCAGCAGTTACGGGACAGGCAACCGCGAGCAGTACTTC; CDR3 protein: CASSYGTGNREQYF
D gene: .; J gene: TRBJ2-1; V gene: TRBV6-1; clone size: few; CDR3 DNA: TGTGCCAGCAGTGATTCCAGATATGAGCAGTTCTTC; CDR3 protein: CASSDSRYEQFF
D gene: .; J gene: TRBJ1-5; V gene: TRBV6-6; clone size: .; CDR3 DNA: TGTGCCAGCAGTTACAGGGGAAATAGCAATCAGCCCCAGCATTTT; CDR3 protein: CASSYRGNSNQPQHF
D gene: TRBD2; J gene: TRBJ2-1; V gene: TRBV11-3; clone size: .; CDR3 DNA: TGTGCCAGCAGCCCTCTACTCCAAATGACTAGCGGGAGTCCCAGCTCCTACAATGAGCAGTTCTTC; CDR3 protein: CASSPLLQMTSGSPSSYNEQFF
D gene: TRBD1; J gene: TRBJ1-2; V gene: TRBV4-1; clone size: .; CDR3 DNA: TGCGCCAGCAGCCGAGGGGTTGGAAGACAGGGAGCTAACTATGGCTACACCTTC; CDR3 protein: CASSRGVGRQGANYGYTF
D gene: .; J gene: TRBJ2-1; V gene: TRBV30; clone size: few; CDR3 DNA: TGTGCCTGGAGTGTGCCCGATGAGCAGTTCTTC; CDR3 protein: CAWSVPDEQFF
D gene: TRBD2; J gene: TRBJ2-7; V gene: TRBV20-1; clone size: many; CDR3 DNA: TGCAGTGCTGAGGAAGGACTAGGGAGTTCCGAGCAGTACTTC; CDR3 protein: CSAEEGLGSSEQYF
D gene: .; J gene: TRBJ2-1; V gene: TRBV21-1; clone size: .; CDR3 DNA: TGTGCCAGCAGCCCCGAGAACAGGGGGTCCTCCTACAATGAGCAGTTCTTC; CDR3 protein: CASSPENRGSSYNEQFF
D gene: .; J gene: TRBJ2-7; V gene: TRBV6-1; clone size: .; CDR3 DNA: TGTGCCAGCGAGTTCGGAGGATACTCCTACGAGCAGTACTTC; CDR3 protein: CASEFGGYSYEQYF
D gene: .; J gene: TRBJ2-7; V gene: TRBV7-8; clone size: .; CDR3 DNA: TGTGCCAGCAGCTTAGGGCAGGGCCTGGGGTACGAGCAGTACTTC; CDR3 protein: CASSLGQGLGYEQYF
D gene: TRBD2; J gene: TRBJ2-3; V gene: TRBV11-2; clone size: many; CDR3 DNA: TGTGCCAGCAGCTCCACGGGGGAAGCGGGGGATACGCAGTATTTT; CDR3 protein: CASSSTGEAGDTQYF
D gene: .; J gene: TRBJ2-1; V gene: TRBV7-9; clone size: .; CDR3 DNA: TGTGCCAGCAGCCCCCTTGGGGGGGCCGTCAATGAGCAGTTCTTC; CDR3 protein: CASSPLGGAVNEQFF
D gene: TRBD1; J gene: TRBJ2-1; V gene: TRBV4-1; clone size: .; CDR3 DNA: TGCGCCAGCAGCCAAGGGGGCACAGGGGTGTACAATGAGCAGTTCTTC; CDR3 protein: CASSQGGTGVYNEQFF
D gene: TRBD2; J gene: TRBJ2-7; V gene: TRBV20-1; clone size: .; CDR3 DNA: TGCAGTGCTAGGCCTGGGGGGGGTTACAATGAGCAGTACTTC; CDR3 protein: CSARPGGGYNEQYF
D gene: .; J gene: TRBJ2-1; V gene: TRBV4-1; clone size: few; CDR3 DNA: TGCGCCAGCAGCCAAGTGGCGGGTGGCCTGACTGAGCAGTTCTTC; CDR3 protein: CASSQVAGGLTEQFF
D gene: .; J gene: TRBJ2-7; V gene: TRBV7-3; clone size: few; CDR3 DNA: TGTGCCAGCAGCCTTGATCCAGGGGTCGAGCAGTACTTC; CDR3 protein: CASSLDPGVEQYF
D gene: .; J gene: TRBJ2-3; V gene: TRBV5-1; clone size: few; CDR3 DNA: TGCGCCAGCAGCTTGGCACATTTGGCAGATACGCAGTATTTT; CDR3 protein: CASSLAHLADTQYF
D gene: TRBD2; J gene: TRBJ2-5; V gene: TRBV12-5; clone size: .; CDR3 DNA: TGTGCTAGTGGTTGGGGCCCGACTAGCGGGAGGATGGAGACCCAGTACTTC; CDR3 protein: CASGWGPTSGRMETQYF
D gene: TRBD2; J gene: TRBJ2-7; V gene: TRBV4-1; clone size: few; CDR3 DNA: TGCGCCAGCAGCCGCATGCTAGCGGGGGGCTCCTACGAGCAGTACTTC; CDR3 protein: CASSRMLAGGSYEQYF
D gene: .; J gene: TRBJ2-7; V gene: TRBV18; clone size: .; CDR3 DNA: TGTGCCAGCTCACCTGGGGCAGGGGCTTTCTCCTACGAGCAGTACTTC; CDR3 protein: CASSPGAGAFSYEQYF
D gene: TRBD1; J gene: TRBJ1-2; V gene: TRBV7-2; clone size: few; CDR3 DNA: TGTGCCAGCAGCCCAGGACGGACAGGGGGGTATGGCTACACCTTC; CDR3 protein: CASSPGRTGGYGYTF
D gene: .; J gene: TRBJ2-7; V gene: TRBV10-3; clone size: .; CDR3 DNA: TGTGCCATTGGGCTTGGGTTTCCAGGTCCCTACGAGCAGTACTTC; CDR3 protein: CAIGLGFPGPYEQYF
D gene: TRBD1; J gene: TRBJ1-1; V gene: TRBV10-3; clone size: .; CDR3 DNA: TGTGCCATCGGCTTGGACAGGCTGAACACTGAAGCTTTCTTT; CDR3 protein: CAIGLDRLNTEAFF
D gene: TRBD1; J gene: TRBJ1-6; V gene: TRBV9; clone size: .; CDR3 DNA: TGTGCCAGCAGCGTTAACAGGGGATATTCCTATAATTCACCCCTCCACTTT; CDR3 protein: CASSVNRGYSYNSPLHF
D gene: .; J gene: TRBJ2-1; V gene: TRBV7-9; clone size: few; CDR3 DNA: TGTGCCAGCTCCTCCCTAGGGGGGGCCAATGAGCAGTTCTTC; CDR3 protein: CASSSLGGANEQFF
D gene: .; J gene: TRBJ2-1; V gene: TRBV11-2; clone size: .; CDR3 DNA: TGTGCCAGCAGCTTAGAAGCTACGTACAATGAGCAGTTCTTC; CDR3 protein: CASSLEATYNEQFF
D gene: TRBD1; J gene: TRBJ1-1; V gene: TRBV27; clone size: .; CDR3 DNA: TGTGCCAGCAGTTACAGGACAGGGCGTGACACTGAAGCTTTCTTT; CDR3 protein: CASSYRTGRDTEAFF
D gene: TRBD2; J gene: TRBJ2-7; V gene: TRBV7-9; clone size: .; CDR3 DNA: TGTGCCAGCAGCTCCGGGACTAGCGGGAGAGGGTACGAGCAGTACTTC; CDR3 protein: CASSSGTSGRGYEQYF
D gene: .; J gene: TRBJ2-4; V gene: TRBV3-1; clone size: few; CDR3 DNA: TGTGCCAGCAGCCCGCCCGCTTCAATGCTAGCCAAAAACATTCAGTACTTC; CDR3 protein: CASSPPASMLAKNIQYF
D gene: .; J gene: TRBJ2-5; V gene: TRBV14; clone size: few; CDR3 DNA: TGTGCCAGCAGCCAACGACGGTACCAAGAGACCCAGTACTTC; CDR3 protein: CASSQRRYQETQYF
D gene: .; J gene: TRBJ2-7; V gene: TRBV6-6; clone size: .; CDR3 DNA: TGTGCCAGCAGCCCCGAGAGGTTTGAGCAGTACTTC; CDR3 protein: CASSPERFEQYF
D gene: .; J gene: TRBJ1-4; V gene: TRBV20-1; clone size: .; CDR3 DNA: TGCAGTGCTAGTGCAAACCCAGCAACTAATGAAAAGCTGTTTTTT; CDR3 protein: CSASANPATNEKLFF
D gene: .; J gene: TRBJ2-1; V gene: TRBV4-3; clone size: .; CDR3 DNA: TGCGCCAGCAGCCAAGATATGGGGACACGCAATGAGCAGTTCTTC; CDR3 protein: CASSQDMGTRNEQFF
D gene: .; J gene: TRBJ2-1; V gene: TRBV12-5; clone size: few; CDR3 DNA: TGTGCTAGTGGTTTCCCCCACTCGGGCGGCTACAATGAGCAGTTCTTC; CDR3 protein: CASGFPHSGGYNEQFF
D gene: TRBD1; J gene: TRBJ1-4; V gene: TRBV12-3/TRBV12-4; clone size: .; CDR3 DNA: TGTGCCAGCAGTCATGGAGACAGGGACAACGAAAAACTGTTTTTT; CDR3 protein: CASSHGDRDNEKLFF
D gene: TRBD2; J gene: TRBJ2-7; V gene: TRBV20-1; clone size: .; CDR3 DNA: TGCAGTGCGACAGGGACTAGCGGGAGCCCCTTCCACGAGCAGTACTTC; CDR3 protein: CSATGTSGSPFHEQYF
D gene: .; J gene: TRBJ2-5; V gene: TRBV5-1; clone size: .; CDR3 DNA: TGCGCCACCCGGTGGGAGGACCAAGAGACCCAGTACTTC; CDR3 protein: CATRWEDQETQYF
D gene: TRBD2; J gene: TRBJ2-1; V gene: TRBV28; clone size: few; CDR3 DNA: TGTGCCAGCCTGACCCGACTAGCGGGGGGGCCCAGGTACAATGAGCAGTTCTTC; CDR3 protein: CASLTRLAGGPRYNEQFF
D gene: TRBD2; J gene: TRBJ2-3; V gene: TRBV11-2; clone size: few; CDR3 DNA: TGTGCCAGCAGCTTATTCCCTAGCGGGGATTCAGATACGCAGTATTTT; CDR3 protein: CASSLFPSGDSDTQYF
D gene: .; J gene: TRBJ2-1; V gene: TRBV7-2; clone size: few; CDR3 DNA: TGTGCCAGCAGCACGGGACTGAACAATGAGCAGTTCTTC; CDR3 protein: CASSTGLNNEQFF
D gene: .; J gene: TRBJ1-2; V gene: TRBV20-1; clone size: .; CDR3 DNA: TGCAGTGCTAGAGTGGGCTCCCAATATGGCTACACCTTC; CDR3 protein: CSARVGSQYGYTF
D gene: .; J gene: TRBJ1-4; V gene: TRBV20-1; clone size: .; CDR3 DNA: TGCAGTGCCCAAGATCCGGGTGGTTTTACTAATGAAAAACTGTTTTTT; CDR3 protein: CSAQDPGGFTNEKLFF
D gene: .; J gene: TRBJ1-1; V gene: TRBV11-1; clone size: .; CDR3 DNA: TGTGCCAGCAGCTCCCGTCGGGCAGGCGAATACCCCATGAACACTGAAGCTTTCTTT; CDR3 protein: CASSSRRAGEYPMNTEAFF
D gene: .; J gene: TRBJ2-1; V gene: TRBV20-1; clone size: .; CDR3 DNA: TGCAGTGCTAGATCGGGAGACAGAAACAATGAGCAGTTCTTC; CDR3 protein: CSARSGDRNNEQFF
D gene: .; J gene: TRBJ2-1; V gene: TRBV29-1; clone size: many; CDR3 DNA: TGCAGCGTTGAAACTTACAATGAGCAGTTCTTC; CDR3 protein: CSVETYNEQFF
D gene: .; J gene: TRBJ2-7; V gene: TRBV20-1; clone size: few; CDR3 DNA: TGCAGTGCTAGAGTGGGCATGAACGAGCAGTACTTC; CDR3 protein: CSARVGMNEQYF
D gene: .; J gene: TRBJ1-4; V gene: TRBV30; clone size: .; CDR3 DNA: TGTGCCTGGAGCCTCGGGGGGGAAAAACTGTTTTTT; CDR3 protein: CAWSLGGEKLFF
D gene: TRBD1; J gene: TRBJ2-5; V gene: TRBV11-2; clone size: .; CDR3 DNA: TGTGCCAGCAGCGCAAGACAGGGTTCCTACAATGAGCAGTACTTC; CDR3 protein: CASSARQGSYNEQYF
D gene: TRBD2; J gene: TRBJ2-1; V gene: TRBV7-9; clone size: few; CDR3 DNA: TGTGCCAGCAGCTTAGGTCCCACTAGCGGGAGTGCTGAGCAGTTCTTC; CDR3 protein: CASSLGPTSGSAEQFF
D gene: .; J gene: TRBJ2-1; V gene: TRBV7-9; clone size: few; CDR3 DNA: TGTGCCAGCAGCCTCAGGGACGGTTCCTACAATGAGCAGTTCTTC; CDR3 protein: CASSLRDGSYNEQFF
D gene: .; J gene: TRBJ2-2; V gene: TRBV12-5; clone size: few; CDR3 DNA: TGTGCTAGTGGTCCTTTATCCGGGGAGCTGTTTTTT; CDR3 protein: CASGPLSGELFF
D gene: .; J gene: TRBJ2-1; V gene: TRBV6-5; clone size: .; CDR3 DNA: TGTGCCAGCAGTTACCCAAGAACTAGGGAGCAGTTCTTC; CDR3 protein: CASSYPRTREQFF
D gene: TRBD1; J gene: TRBJ1-6; V gene: TRBV27; clone size: .; CDR3 DNA: TGTGCCAGCAGTTCGACAGGGGAAAATTCACCCCTCCACTTT; CDR3 protein: CASSSTGENSPLHF
D gene: .; J gene: TRBJ1-2; V gene: TRBV20-1; clone size: .; CDR3 DNA: TGCAGCGTAGGGGGGGCAGGGGTCGGCTACACCTTC; CDR3 protein: CSVGGAGVGYTF
D gene: .; J gene: TRBJ1-2; V gene: TRBV4-2; clone size: .; CDR3 DNA: TGTGCCAGCAGCTGGGGATACCGGGACGATGGCTACACCTTC; CDR3 protein: CASSWGYRDDGYTF
D gene: .; J gene: TRBJ1-4; V gene: TRBV2; clone size: few; CDR3 DNA: TGTGCCAGCAAATTGGAAGTAACTAATGAAAAACTGTTTTTT; CDR3 protein: CASKLEVTNEKLFF
D gene: TRBD1; J gene: TRBJ2-7; V gene: TRBV10-3; clone size: .; CDR3 DNA: TGTGCCATCACCCGACAGGGTCCGAGCTCCTACGAGCAGTACTTC; CDR3 protein: CAITRQGPSSYEQYF